This T cell receptor (beta chain) was sequenced for a study of T cell repertoires in cytomegalovirus infection (dated by TCRdb to 2018 to 2020). In the study overall: Recently identified HLA-C-restricted CMV epitopes, whose presentation resists viral immunomodulation, were targeted by peptide stimulations together with well-studied HLA-B-restricted epitopes. Donor HLA type was relevant to the analysis, as public TCR beta signatures indicated carriage of CMV infection together with the matching HLA type.

This clonotype was observed at least ten times. No antigen is known for it. No much larger clonotype is one base removed from it; base qualities were not supplied. Explained via the paper, the treatment or condition label denotes: in vitro stimulation with specific CMV peptide epitopes to enrich CMV-specific T cells. Here V drops 5 bases and J drops 5 bases, and the junction holds 7 bases not matched to any gene. Taken from the germline V gene, the CDR1 and CDR2 loops are SGHTA and FQGNSA. From its cysteine to its phenylalanine, the CDR3 spans 14 amino acids. This entry keeps only the CDR3 DNA: 42 bases, framed from base 1. The full study reports these points: The ex vivo response was dominated by HLA-C-restricted CMV-specific TCR beta clonotypes, which also provided the single most frequent clonotype in two of eight donors. In both this cohort and an independent approximately 400-donor cohort, the cumulative frequency of public TCR beta family members distinguished carriers of CMV infection plus the relevant HLA type.

The listed sequencing device is Illumina HiSeq 1500. The public reads were quality trimmed at Q25 with fastp and then assembled into clones with MiXCR by TCRdb, keeping productive beta chains. Duplicate CDR3 protein sequences are folded into a single record with the most common DNA and genes. The sample table records roughly 700,000 distinct CDR3 sequences; around 31% of these occur just once. Roughly 18% of the sample goes to the ten largest clones. The source is a human donor in good health (CMV status not recorded). Some clones in this sample may be carry-over from other donors' samples. Recombination linked TRBV7-2 to TRBJ2-3, with 7 junctional bases fitting TRBD1. Here the sequenced sample was cultured PBMCs, taken from culture after CMV antigen stimulation. DNA sequence: TGTGCCAGCAGCAGAAACAGGGGTGAAGATACGCAGTATTTT. It encodes CASSRNRGEDTQYF. Joined to the reference TRBV7-2 and TRBJ2-3 proteins, this CDR3 gives the full variable domain: GAGVSQSPSNKVTEKGKDVELRCDPISGHTALYWYRQSLGQGLEFLIYFQGNSAPDKSGLPSDRFSAERTGGSVSTLTIQRTQQEDSAVYLCASSRNRGEDTQYFGPGTRLTVL.